The 21 T cell receptor beta chains given below trace back to one sample, sequenced in a study of blood T cell repertoires in COVID-19. Sequencing was performed with immunoSEQ multiplex PCR; in TCRdb, only in-frame clones are kept and a portion is missing. The table records around 160,000 clones, approximately 83% of them present only once. Sequenced: peripheral blood. The receptors originated from a woman aged 55-69 years with COVID-19, enrolled during active disease.

This rearrangement joins TRBV11-1 to TRBJ1-1; 8 nucleotides align to TRBD1. CDR3 size: 14 residues. Trimming at V came to 5 bases and at J to 1 base, leaving 3 bases not matched to a gene. The germline gives CDR1 SGHAT, CDR2 FQDESV (reference sequence). The CDR3 nucleotides read TGTGCCAGCAGCCCAGGACAGGGGAACACTGAAGCTTTCTTT. The encoded protein is CASSPGQGNTEAFF.

The V gene is TRBV6-5, the J gene TRBJ2-7, with D perhaps TRBD2 (5 bases). There are 15 residues in the CDR3. The V end was cut by 0 bases, the J end by 3 bases, with 12 bases between. The germline V gene encodes CDR1 MNHEY and CDR2 SVGAGI. CDR3 bases: TGTGCCAGCAGTTACTCTCACGAGGGTAACTACGAGCAGTACTTC. Protein sequence: CASSYSHEGNYEQYF.

The V call is TRBV19, the J call TRBJ1-2, with 7 nucleotides matching TRBD1. J was trimmed by 10 bases and V by 9 bases; bases with no gene match: 17. Germline assignment: CDR1 LNHDA and CDR2 SQIVND (reference sequence). The CDR3 is 14 amino acids. The CDR3 DNA reads TGTGCCAGCAAAGAAACCCAGGGGGGCCGGGACTACACCTTC. This gives the protein CASKETQGGRDYTF. The full variable domain, its missing parts supplied by reference TRBV19 and TRBJ1-2, is DGGITQSPKYLFRKEGQNVTLSCEQNLNHDAMYWYRQDPGQGLRLIYYSQIVNDFQKGDIAEGYSVSREKKESFPLTVTSAQKNPTAFYLCASKETQGGRDYTFGSGTRLTVV.

This clone has a handful of counts. V is TRBV24-1 and J is TRBJ1-2, with D possibly TRBD1 on 6 matching bases. With 5 bases removed from V and 9 bases from J, the gap between germline ends came to 15 bases. The CDR3 loop spans 13 amino acids. Germline V gene lookup returns CDR1 KGHDR and CDR2 SFDVKD. CDR3 loop: CATSAFSGGSYTF. The CDR3 region has the DNA TGTGCCACCAGTGCTTTCTCTGGGGGCAGCTACACCTTC.

The chain carries TRBV9 and TRBJ1-4; possibly TRBD1 for D (5 bases). The CDR3 has 15 residues. Trimming took 4 bases from V and 2 from J, leaving 12 bases between them. From germline, CDR1 is SGDLS and CDR2 YYNGEE. As DNA, the CDR3 is TGTGCCAGCAGCTCGGGACTCCCCACTAATGAAAAACTGTTTTTT. It is translated as CASSSGLPTNEKLFF.

The V call is TRBV4-2, the J call TRBJ1-2; D gene ambiguous. Germline CDR1 LGHNA, CDR2 YNFKEQ. Trimming left V 0 bases short and J 8 bases short, with 13 bases between. The CDR3 has 14 amino acids. DNA of the CDR3: TGTGCCAGCAGCCAAGACCCGGTCGAGCGCGGCTACACCTTC. This encodes CASSQDPVERGYTF.

V and J are TRBV12-5 and TRBJ2-7; TRBD1 might be the D (5 bases). Trimming pared 1 base from V and 7 bases from J, leaving 11 bases between. From germline, CDR1 is LGHNT and CDR2 FRNRAP. This CDR3 comprises 13 residues. CDR3 DNA: TGTGCTAGTGGTTTGGCACAGGTGGGGGAGCAGTACTTC. Translating gives CASGLAQVGEQYF.

This clone occurred once. The junction and the germline gene differ at one end; a read error may be behind it. The chain combines TRBV3-1 (or the pseudogene TRBV3-2) with TRBJ1-2, with a possible D match to TRBD1 (6 bases). Per germline, CDR1 LGHDT and CDR2 YNNKEL (reference sequence). This CDR3 has 12 residues. CDR3: CASSPGRGAEYF. CDR3 nucleotides: TGTGCCAGCAGCCCCGGTCGGGGGGCCGAGTACTTC.

This clone was seen just once. The chain combines TRBV10-1 with TRBJ2-3; D is unresolved. The CDR3 length is 14 residues. Trimming stripped 2 bases from V and 2 bases from J, with 8 bases between. In germline, CDR1 is WNHNN, CDR2 SYGVQD (reference sequence). The CDR3 protein is CASSEESHTDTQYF. DNA of the CDR3: TGCGCCAGCAGTGAGGAGTCCCACACAGATACGCAGTATTTT.

The CDR3, as DNA: TGTGCCAGCAGCAGACCTAGCGGTCTCCGGGAGACCCAGTACTTC. Protein product: CASSRPSGLRETQYF. The chain has TRBV7-2 and TRBJ2-5, with 7 bases fitting TRBD2. J lost 5 bases, V lost 5 bases, and 11 bases had no gene match. This CDR3 comprises 15 residues. Germline V gene lookup returns CDR1 SGHTA and CDR2 FQGNSA.

In DNA, the CDR3 is TGTGCCAGCAGCTTTCAGGACAGACCCTACGAGCAGTACTTC. Its translation: CASSFQDRPYEQYF. V is TRBV11-3 and J is TRBJ2-7, with D possibly TRBD1 on 6 matching bases. Trimming cost V 3 bases and J 2 bases, with 11 bases left between them. Looked up from germline, CDR1 is SGHNT and CDR2 is YENEEA. The CDR3 is 14 amino acids.

The chain links TRBV29-1 to TRBJ1-5; 9 bases line up with TRBD1. The CDR3 is made up of 15 amino acids. V lost 5 bases, J lost 7 bases, and 12 bases stayed unmatched. Germline V gene sequence: CDR1 SQVTM, CDR2 ANQGSEA. The CDR3 DNA reads as TGCAGCGTTCCGGGACAGGGCCCAAAAATCCAGCCCCAGCATTTT. Its protein product is CSVPGQGPKIQPQHF.

The chain uses TRBV5-1 and TRBJ1-2, with D possibly being TRBD1 (5 bases). CDR1 and CDR2 (germline): SGHRS, YFSETQ. V lost 2 bases and J lost 0, with 8 bases in between. This CDR3 is 14 amino acids long. CDR3 protein: CASSLGEANYGYTF. The CDR3 DNA is TGCGCCAGCAGCTTAGGGGAAGCTAACTATGGCTACACCTTC.

The rearrangement uses TRBV5-1 and TRBJ1-2; 10 bases are shared with TRBD1. J was trimmed by 4 bases and V by 2 bases; bases with no gene match: 14. The CDR3 is 18 residues long. Germline CDR1 is SGHRS and CDR2 is YFSETQ. The chain's CDR3 is CASSLTLDRGSALYGYTF. The CDR3 DNA follows: TGCGCCAGCAGCTTAACCTTGGACAGGGGGTCTGCCCTCTATGGCTACACCTTC. Filled out from reference TRBV5-1 and TRBJ1-2, the complete variable domain reads KAGVTQTPRYLIKTRGQQVTLSCSPISGHRSVSWYQQTPGQGLQFLFEYFSETQRNKGNFPGRFSGRQFSNSRSEMNVSTLELGDSALYLCASSLTLDRGSALYGYTFGSGTRLTVV.

CDR3 amino acids: CASSQDLSGQGGQAFF. CDR3 in DNA: TGCGCCAGCAGCCAAGACCTATCTGGACAGGGTGGGCAAGCTTTCTTT. This chain joins TRBV4-3 and TRBJ1-1; 8 bases map to TRBD1. The V segment lost 0 bases and the J segment 9 bases; nucleotides outside the gene matches: 12. CDR3 length equals 16 residues. Germline values: CDR1 LGHNA, CDR2 YSLEER.

This clone was detected a few times. The rearrangement joins TRBV20-1 to TRBJ2-7; D call uncertain. CDR1 and CDR2 from the germline V gene are DFQATT and SNEGSKA (reference sequence). Trimming cost V 5 bases and J 7 bases, with 9 bases left between them. This CDR3 is 10 amino acids long. The CDR3 sequence is CSAGSREQYF. CDR3 sequence (DNA): TGCAGTGCTGGATCTAGGGAGCAGTACTTC.

The CDR3 region has the DNA TGTGCCAGCAGTGGTTGGACTGGCGAGCAGTACTTC. Its translation is CASSGWTGEQYF. The rearrangement uses TRBV27 and TRBJ2-7, with D possibly being TRBD2 (5 bases). The CDR3 runs 12 residues. Trimming removed 5 bases from V and 6 bases from J, with 11 bases in between. The V gene's germline CDR1 is MNHEY and CDR2 SMNVEV (reference sequence).

CDR3: CASSPRGADTGELFF. The CDR3 DNA follows: TGCGCCAGCAGCCCCCGGGGGGCCGACACCGGGGAGCTGTTTTTT. The V call is TRBV4-1, the J call TRBJ2-2; D is possibly TRBD2 (7 bases). The CDR3 contains 15 residues. V lost 4 bases, J lost 3 bases, and 12 bases lay in between. Looked up from germline, CDR1 is MGHRA and CDR2 is YSYEKL.

The chain combines TRBV5-5 with TRBJ1-5; possible D gene TRBD1, 6 bases. The V end lost 2 bases, the J end lost 2 bases, and 11 bases lay between the germline ends. The CDR3 covers 15 residues. Germline CDR1 SGHKS, CDR2 YYEKEE (reference sequence). The CDR3 reads CASSLYSGGNQPQHF. The CDR3 DNA is TGTGCCAGCAGCTTATATTCAGGGGGCAATCAGCCCCAGCATTTT.

There are many counts of this clone. The chain combines TRBV6-5 with TRBJ2-2; perhaps TRBD1 as D (6 bases). The germline gives CDR1 MNHEY, CDR2 SVGAGI. V was cut by 10 bases and J by 5 bases, with 14 bases left in between. The CDR3 length is 13 residues. CDR3 sequence reads: CATVGTSTGELFF. CDR3 nucleotide sequence: TGTGCCACCGTGGGGACAAGTACCGGGGAGCTGTTTTTT.

The chain carries TRBV14 and TRBJ2-1; maybe TRBD2 (5 bases). Germline CDR1 reads SGHDN; CDR2 reads FVKESK. This CDR3 has 11 residues. Trimming left V 1 base short and J 10 bases short, with 5 bases between. The CDR3 region is CASSQGGEQFF. The DNA of the CDR3 is TGTGCCAGCAGCCAAGGAGGGGAGCAGTTCTTC.